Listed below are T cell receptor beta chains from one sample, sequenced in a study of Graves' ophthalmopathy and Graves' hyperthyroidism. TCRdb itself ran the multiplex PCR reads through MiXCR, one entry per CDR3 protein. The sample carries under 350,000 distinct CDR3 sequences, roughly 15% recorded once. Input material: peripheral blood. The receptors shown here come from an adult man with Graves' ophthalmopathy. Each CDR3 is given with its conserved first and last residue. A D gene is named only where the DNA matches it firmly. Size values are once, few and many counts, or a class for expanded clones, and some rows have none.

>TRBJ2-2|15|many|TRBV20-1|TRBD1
TGCAGTGCTAGACCGTACAGGGGGCCCACCGGGGAGCTGTTTTTT
CSARPYRGPTGELFF
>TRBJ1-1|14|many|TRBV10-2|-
TGCGCCAGCAGCGACGTTCTCATGAACACTGAAGCTTTCTTT
CASSDVLMNTEAFF
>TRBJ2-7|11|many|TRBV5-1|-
TGCGCCAGCAAGGACAGCTACGAGCAGTACTTC
CASKDSYEQYF
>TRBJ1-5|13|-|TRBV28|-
TGTGCCAGCCTGGGACAAGACAATCAGCCCCAGCATTTT
CASLGQDNQPQHF
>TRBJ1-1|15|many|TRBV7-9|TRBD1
TGTGCCAGCAGCCGTAGGGACAGGCTGAACACTGAAGCTTTCTTT
CASSRRDRLNTEAFF
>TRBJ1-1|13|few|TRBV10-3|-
TGTGCCATCAGGGGGGTGGTGAACACTGAAGCTTTCTTT
CAIRGVVNTEAFF
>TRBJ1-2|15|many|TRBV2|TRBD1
TGTGCCAGCAGTGAAGTTGGACAGGGCGCCTATGGCTACACCTTC
CASSEVGQGAYGYTF
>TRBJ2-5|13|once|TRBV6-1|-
TGTGCCAGCAGTGGCCATACCCAAGAGACCCAGTACTTC
CASSGHTQETQYF
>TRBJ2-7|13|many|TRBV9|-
TGTGCCAGCAGCGTAGCGGTCTCCTACGAGCAGTACTTC
CASSVAVSYEQYF
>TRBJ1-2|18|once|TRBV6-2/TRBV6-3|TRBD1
TGTGCCAGCAGCTACCTACCGGGACAGGGGGCGAAGATATATGGCCACACCTTC
CASSYLPGQGAKIYGHTF
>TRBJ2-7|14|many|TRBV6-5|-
TGTGCCAGCAGTTACCGCCCCGGGTTCGACGAGCAGTACTTC
CASSYRPGFDEQYF
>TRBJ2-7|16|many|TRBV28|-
TGTGCCAGCAGTTTAAGGTTTGGCAGGGACACGTACGAGCAGTACTTC
CASSLRFGRDTYEQYF
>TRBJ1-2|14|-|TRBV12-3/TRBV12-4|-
TGTGCCAGCAGTTTCTTGCATCCCTCTCAGGGCTACACCTTC
CASSFLHPSQGYTF
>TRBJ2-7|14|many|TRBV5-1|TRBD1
TGCGCCAGCAGCCCGGACAGGGGAGGCTACGAGCAGTACTTC
CASSPDRGGYEQYF
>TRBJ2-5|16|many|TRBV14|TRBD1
TGTGCCAGCAGCCAAGATTGGGACAGGGCCCGGGAGACCCAGTACTTC
CASSQDWDRARETQYF
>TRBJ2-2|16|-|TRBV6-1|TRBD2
TGTGCCAGCACCGATCCCGCGGGGGTGAACACCGGGGAGCTGTTTTTT
CASTDPAGVNTGELFF
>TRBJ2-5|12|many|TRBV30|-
TGTGCCTGGAGCCCCCGAGGGGAGACCCAGTACTTC
CAWSPRGETQYF
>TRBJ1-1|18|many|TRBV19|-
TGTGCCAGTAGTATCGTCCGGGGAGGTAGTGGTTTCGACACTGAAGCTTTCTTT
CASSIVRGGSGFDTEAFF
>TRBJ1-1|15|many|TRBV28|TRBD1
TGTGCCAGCAGTGACAACAGGGGCCCGACCCCTGAAGCTTTCTTT
CASSDNRGPTPEAFF
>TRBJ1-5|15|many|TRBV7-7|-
TGTGCTAGCGGGACAAGGGGGGATAGCAATCAGCCCCAGCATTTT
CASGTRGDSNQPQHF
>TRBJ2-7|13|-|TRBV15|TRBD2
TGTGCCACCAGCTCCGGGACTACCTACGAGCAGTACTTC
CATSSGTTYEQYF
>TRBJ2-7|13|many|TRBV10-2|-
TGCGCCAGCAGGGGGACTGCCGCCTACGAGCAGTACTTC
CASRGTAAYEQYF
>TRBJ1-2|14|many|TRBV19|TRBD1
TGTGCCAGTAGCGAAACAGGGGAGGTCTATGGCTACACCTTC
CASSETGEVYGYTF
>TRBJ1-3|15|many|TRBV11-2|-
TGTGCCAGCAGCTTCGCAGGGAGCGCAGGAAACACCATATATTTT
CASSFAGSAGNTIYF
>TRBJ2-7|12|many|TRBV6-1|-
TGTGCCAGCAACGGGATCAGCTACGAGCAGTACTTC
CASNGISYEQYF
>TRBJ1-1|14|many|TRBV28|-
TGTGCCAGCAGTTTAAGGCAGACTAACACTGAAGCTTTCTTT
CASSLRQTNTEAFF